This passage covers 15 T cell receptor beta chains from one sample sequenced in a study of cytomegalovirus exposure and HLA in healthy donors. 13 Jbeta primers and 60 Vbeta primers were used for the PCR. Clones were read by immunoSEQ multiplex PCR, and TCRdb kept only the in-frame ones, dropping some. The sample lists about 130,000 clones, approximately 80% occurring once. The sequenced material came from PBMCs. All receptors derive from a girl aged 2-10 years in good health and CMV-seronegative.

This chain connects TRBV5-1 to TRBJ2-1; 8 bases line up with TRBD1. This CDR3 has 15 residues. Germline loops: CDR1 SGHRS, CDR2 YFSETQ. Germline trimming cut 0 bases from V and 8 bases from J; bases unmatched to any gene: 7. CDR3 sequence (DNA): TGCGCCAGCAGCTTGGTCGCAGGGGGCTTGGATGAGCAGTTCTTC. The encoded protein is CASSLVAGGLDEQFF.

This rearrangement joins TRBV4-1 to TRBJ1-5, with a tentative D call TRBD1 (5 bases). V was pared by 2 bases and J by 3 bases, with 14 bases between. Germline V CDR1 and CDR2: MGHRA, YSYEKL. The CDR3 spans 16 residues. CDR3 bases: TGCGCCAGCAGCCAAAATGCGAGACAGATCAATCAGCCCCAGCATTTT. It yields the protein CASSQNARQINQPQHF.

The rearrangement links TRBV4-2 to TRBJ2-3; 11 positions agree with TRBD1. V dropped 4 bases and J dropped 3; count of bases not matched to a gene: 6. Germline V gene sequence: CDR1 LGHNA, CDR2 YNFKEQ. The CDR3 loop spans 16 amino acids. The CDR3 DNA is TGTGCCAGCAGCCCCCGGGACAGGGGGGGAACAGATACGCAGTATTTT. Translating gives CASSPRDRGGTDTQYF.

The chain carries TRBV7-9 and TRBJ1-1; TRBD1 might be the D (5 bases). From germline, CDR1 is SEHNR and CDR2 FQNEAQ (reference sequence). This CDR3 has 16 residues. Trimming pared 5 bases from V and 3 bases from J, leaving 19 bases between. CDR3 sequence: CASSPAAGKADTEAFF. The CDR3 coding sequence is TGTGCCAGCAGCCCGGCGGCAGGGAAGGCGGACACTGAAGCTTTCTTT.

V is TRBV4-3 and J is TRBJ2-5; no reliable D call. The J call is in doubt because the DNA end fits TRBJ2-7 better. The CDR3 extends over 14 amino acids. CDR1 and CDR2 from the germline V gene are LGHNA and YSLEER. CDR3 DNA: TGCGCCAGCAGCCTTCGGACGGACTCCTACGAGCAGTACTTC. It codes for CASSLRTDSYEQYF.

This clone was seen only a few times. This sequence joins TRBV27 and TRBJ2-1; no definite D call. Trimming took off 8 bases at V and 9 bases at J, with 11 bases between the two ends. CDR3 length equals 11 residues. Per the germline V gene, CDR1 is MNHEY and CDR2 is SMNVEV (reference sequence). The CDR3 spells CASRSGTEQFF. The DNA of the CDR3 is TGTGCCAGCCGCTCAGGTACTGAGCAGTTCTTC.

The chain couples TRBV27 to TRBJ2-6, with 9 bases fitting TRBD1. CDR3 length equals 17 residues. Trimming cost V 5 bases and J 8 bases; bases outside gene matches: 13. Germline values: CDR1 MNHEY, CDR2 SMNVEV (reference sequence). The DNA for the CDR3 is TGTGCCAGCAGTCCGGGACAGGGTATAATTGAGACCAACGTCCTGACTTTC. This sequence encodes CASSPGQGIIETNVLTF.

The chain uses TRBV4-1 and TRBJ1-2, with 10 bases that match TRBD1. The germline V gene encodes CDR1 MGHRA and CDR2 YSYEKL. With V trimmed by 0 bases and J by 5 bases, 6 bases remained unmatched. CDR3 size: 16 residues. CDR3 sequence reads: CASSQEGTGVGYGYTF. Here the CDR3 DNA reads TGCGCCAGCAGCCAAGAGGGGACAGGGGTGGGGTATGGCTACACCTTC.

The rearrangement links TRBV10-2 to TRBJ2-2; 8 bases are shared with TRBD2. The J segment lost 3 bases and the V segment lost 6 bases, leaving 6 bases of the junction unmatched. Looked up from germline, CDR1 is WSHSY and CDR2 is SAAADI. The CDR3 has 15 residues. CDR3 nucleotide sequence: TGCGCCAGCAGGACCGGGACTAGAGACACCGGGGAGCTGTTTTTT. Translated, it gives CASRTGTRDTGELFF.

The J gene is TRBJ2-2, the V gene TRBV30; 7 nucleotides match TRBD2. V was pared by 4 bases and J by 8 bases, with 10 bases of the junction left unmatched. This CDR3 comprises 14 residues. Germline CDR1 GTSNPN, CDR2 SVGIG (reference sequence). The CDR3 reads CAWMGGTPEGELFF. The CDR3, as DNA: TGTGCCTGGATGGGGGGGACTCCGGAGGGGGAGCTGTTTTTT.

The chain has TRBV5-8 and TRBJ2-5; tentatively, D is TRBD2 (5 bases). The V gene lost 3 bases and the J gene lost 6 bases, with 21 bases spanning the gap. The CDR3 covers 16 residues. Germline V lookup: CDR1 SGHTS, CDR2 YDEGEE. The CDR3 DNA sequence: TGTGCCAGCAGCTGGAGGCAATCGGGGAGCTGGCAGACCCAGTACTTC. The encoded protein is CASSWRQSGSWQTQYF.

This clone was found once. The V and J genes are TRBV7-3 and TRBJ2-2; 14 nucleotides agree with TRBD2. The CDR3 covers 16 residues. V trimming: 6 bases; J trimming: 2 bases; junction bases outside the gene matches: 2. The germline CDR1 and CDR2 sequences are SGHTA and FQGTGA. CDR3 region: CASRTSGRDNTGELFF. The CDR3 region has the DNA TGTGCCAGCAGGACTAGCGGGAGGGATAACACCGGGGAGCTGTTTTTT.

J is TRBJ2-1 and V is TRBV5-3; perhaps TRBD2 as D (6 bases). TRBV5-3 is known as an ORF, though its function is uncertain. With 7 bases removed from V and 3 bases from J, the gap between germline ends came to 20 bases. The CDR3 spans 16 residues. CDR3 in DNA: TGTGCCAGACTCCTTTCCTTACCGGGGGACTACAATGAGCAGTTCTTC. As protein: CARLLSLPGDYNEQFF.

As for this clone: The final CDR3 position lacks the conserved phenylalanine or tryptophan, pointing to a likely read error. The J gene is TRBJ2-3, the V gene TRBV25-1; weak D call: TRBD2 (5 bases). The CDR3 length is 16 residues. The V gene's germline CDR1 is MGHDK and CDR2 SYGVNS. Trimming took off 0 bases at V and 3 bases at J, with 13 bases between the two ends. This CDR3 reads CASSEYEGGGTDTQYL. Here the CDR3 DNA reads TGTGCCAGCAGTGAATACGAGGGCGGCGGGACAGATACGCAGTATCTT.

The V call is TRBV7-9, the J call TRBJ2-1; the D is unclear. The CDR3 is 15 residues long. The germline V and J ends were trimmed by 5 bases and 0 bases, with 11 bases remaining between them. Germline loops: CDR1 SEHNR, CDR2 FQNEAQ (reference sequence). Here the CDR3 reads CASSAPESSYNEQFF. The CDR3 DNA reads TGTGCCAGCAGCGCTCCGGAGAGCTCCTACAATGAGCAGTTCTTC.